Described below is a single T cell receptor (beta chain) sequence and its context. Its antigen remains unidentified. This sample is part of a study of breast tumors, draining lymph nodes, adjacent tissues. The lymph nodes were axillary draining lymph nodes from breast cancer patients. TCRdb re-called the multiplex PCR reads through MiXCR, storing one row per CDR3 protein. Of approximately 190,000 distinct CDR3 sequences listed, approximately 33% are singletons. This CDR3 spans 14 amino acids. The V gene's germline CDR1 is DFQATT and CDR2 SNEGSKA (reference sequence). V gave up 1 base and J gave up 4 bases, with 12 bases separating them. General study findings and limits: Data only fit, rather than demonstrated, lymph node origin of most tumor T cells.

This receptor was identified in a female donor with breast cancer. Some clones in this sample may be carry-over from other donors' samples. The chain carries TRBV20-1 and TRBJ2-3, with D perhaps TRBD2 (6 bases). The sequenced material came from axillary lymph node tissue. The CDR3 sequence: CSARVPGVADTQYF. The CDR3 coding sequence is TGCAGTGCTAGAGTCCCGGGAGTTGCAGATACGCAGTATTTT.